Listed here are 6 T cell receptor beta chains from one sample, sequenced in a study of blood T cell repertoires in COVID-19. Some clones are missing from TCRdb's copy, which holds only in-frame ones; the method was immunoSEQ multiplex PCR. The sample consists of some 220,000 clones, nearly 85% of them appearing once. Sequenced sample: peripheral blood. The receptors were gathered from a human donor in a cohort sampled during active COVID-19.

The chain links TRBV10-3 to TRBJ1-2, with TRBD1 matching 9 bases. The trim removed 6 bases at V and 3 bases at J, leaving 8 bases unmatched. This CDR3 contains 15 residues. Germline V gene data show CDR1 as ENHRY and CDR2 as SYGVKD. CDR3 region: CAIRDLTGGDYGYTF. The CDR3 bases are TGTGCCATCAGGGACCTGACAGGGGGGGACTATGGCTACACCTTC.

The CDR3 region has the DNA TGTGCCAGCAGCTTGGGCGGGAGTGACTACGAGCAGTACTTC. This gives the protein CASSLGGSDYEQYF. The chain recombines TRBV5-6 with TRBJ2-7; 7 bases agree with TRBD2. V was pared by 0 bases and J by 3 bases, with 3 bases of the junction left unmatched. Germline assignment: CDR1 SGHDT and CDR2 YYEEEE. The CDR3 is 14 amino acids.

The V gene is TRBV10-3, the J gene TRBJ2-5; tentative D call: TRBD1 (6 bases). CDR3 length: 15 amino acids. V was shortened by 10 bases and J by 2 bases, with 20 bases between the two germline ends. Germline loops: CDR1 ENHRY, CDR2 SYGVKD. The DNA of the CDR3 is TGTGCCACTGATCGTACCGGGACAACTCAAGAGACCCAGTACTTC. This translates into CATDRTGTTQETQYF.

The table lists this clone with a few counts. The chain is built from TRBV6-5 and TRBJ2-7; 7 nucleotides align to TRBD2. V dropped 10 bases and J dropped 3; count of bases not matched to a gene: 9. The CDR3 contains 13 residues. Germline loops: CDR1 MNHEY, CDR2 SVGAGI. CDR3 region: CATTPGGVYEQYF. CDR3 bases: TGTGCCACCACCCCGGGGGGAGTCTACGAGCAGTACTTC.

The chain has TRBV5-1 and TRBJ2-7; unclear D gene. V dropped 2 bases and J dropped 7 bases, with 7 bases sitting between them. The V gene's germline CDR1 is SGHRS and CDR2 YFSETQ. This CDR3 comprises 11 residues. The chain's CDR3 is CASSFEEEQYF. CDR3 nucleotide sequence: TGCGCCAGCAGCTTTGAGGAAGAGCAGTACTTC. Full variable domain (rest looked up from reference TRBV5-1 and TRBJ2-7): KAGVTQTPRYLIKTRGQQVTLSCSPISGHRSVSWYQQTPGQGLQFLFEYFSETQRNKGNFPGRFSGRQFSNSRSEMNVSTLELGDSALYLCASSFEEEQYFGPGTRLTVT.

The chain uses TRBV10-2 and TRBJ2-3; D is perhaps TRBD2 (5 bases). The CDR3 covers 14 residues. V shed 7 bases and J shed 6 bases, with 17 bases lying between them. Looked up from germline, CDR1 is WSHSY and CDR2 is SAAADI. CDR3 in DNA: TGCGCCAGCAACATCCAAGGAGGTTCGGATACGCAGTATTTT. It translates to CASNIQGGSDTQYF.